This TCR beta chain derives from a study of T cell responses to AZD1222 COVID-19 vaccine. Study results and limitations: A mostly white British donor set with more females was recruited, and clonal diversity was possibly underestimated. All repertoire sampling was performed exclusively after the peak T cell response. Close to half of spike-specific TCRs reportedly recognize unmutated variant regions.

This clone was seen only once. Its specificity is unknown. Sequenced by immunoSEQ multiplex PCR; TCRdb stores in-frame clones only, minus some. Of 150,000 or so clones listed, about 91% are singletons. Second-dose intervals near 4 or 12 weeks were combined. CDR1 and CDR2 from the germline V gene are KGHDR and SFDVKD. The CDR3 runs to 15 residues. The V end was cut by 4 bases, the J end by 3 bases, with 14 bases between. The clonotype was recovered from an adult who received the AZD1222 COVID-19 vaccine. The sequences come from peripheral blood, collected 28 days after the second AZD1222 dose. The V gene is TRBV24-1, the J gene TRBJ2-5, with D perhaps TRBD1 (6 bases). CDR3 nucleotides: TGTGCCACCAGTGAAGCAGGGACATCCAAAGAGACCCAGTACTTC. Translating it yields CATSEAGTSKETQYF.